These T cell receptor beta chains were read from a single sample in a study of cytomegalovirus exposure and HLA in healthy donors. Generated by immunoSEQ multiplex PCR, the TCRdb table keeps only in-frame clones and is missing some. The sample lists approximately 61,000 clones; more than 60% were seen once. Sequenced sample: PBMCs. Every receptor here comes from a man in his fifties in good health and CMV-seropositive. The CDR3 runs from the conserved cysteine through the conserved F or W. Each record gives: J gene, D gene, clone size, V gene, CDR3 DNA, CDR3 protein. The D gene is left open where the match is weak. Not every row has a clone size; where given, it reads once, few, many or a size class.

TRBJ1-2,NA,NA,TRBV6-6,TGTGCCAGCAGTTACTCTAGTACTAACTATGGCTACACCTTC,CASSYSSTNYGYTF
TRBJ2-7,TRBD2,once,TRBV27,TGTGCCAGCAGTTACATAGCGGGACCCTCCTACGAGCAGTACTTC,CASSYIAGPSYEQYF
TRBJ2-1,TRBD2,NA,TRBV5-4,TGTGCCAGCAGCTTGCCGGGACTAGCGGGAGACAATGAGCAGTTCTTC,CASSLPGLAGDNEQFF
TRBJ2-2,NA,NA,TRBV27,TGTGCCAGCAGTCGCCGTGGGGGCACCACCGGGGAGCTGTTTTTT,CASSRRGGTTGELFF
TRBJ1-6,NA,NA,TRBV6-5,TGTGCCAGCAGTTACTCCTCCCAGGGGAATTCACCCCTCCACTTT,CASSYSSQGNSPLHF
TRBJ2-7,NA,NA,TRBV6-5,TGTGCCAGCAGTTACTCGAGCAGGTTCCTCTACGAGCAGTACTTC,CASSYSSRFLYEQYF
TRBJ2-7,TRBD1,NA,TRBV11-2,TGTGCCAGCAGCTTAACGGGACAGGCCTTTGACGAGCAGTACTTC,CASSLTGQAFDEQYF
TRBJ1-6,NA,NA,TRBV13,TGTGCCAGCAGCACCCTCCCCTCGGGGGGTTCAAGGTCACCCCTCCTCTTT,CASSTLPSGGSRSPLLF
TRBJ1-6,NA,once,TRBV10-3,TGTGCCATCAGTGACGGGGGGTTTGGGAATAATTCACCCCTCCACTTT,CAISDGGFGNNSPLHF
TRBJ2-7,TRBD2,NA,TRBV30,TGTGCCTGGAGTAGCGGGACCTCCTACGAGCAGTACTTC,CAWSSGTSYEQYF
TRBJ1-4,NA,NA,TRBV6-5,TGTGCCAGCCGAACGGCGGGGGCAACTAATGAAAAACTGTTTTTT,CASRTAGATNEKLFF
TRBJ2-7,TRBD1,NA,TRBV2,TGTGCCAGCAGATCGGACAGGGGGCACGAGCAGTACTTC,CASRSDRGHEQYF
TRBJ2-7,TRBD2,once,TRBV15,TGTGCCACCAGCTCAAGGACTAGCGGGAGGCACGAGCAGTACTTC,CATSSRTSGRHEQYF
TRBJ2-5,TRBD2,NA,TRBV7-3,TGTGCCAGCAGCTTAGGGGCCGCGGGGGAAGAGACCCAGTACTTC,CASSLGAAGEETQYF
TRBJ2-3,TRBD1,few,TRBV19,TGTGCCAGTAGCCGAGGGACAGCTATCACAGATACGCAGTATTTT,CASSRGTAITDTQYF